These T cell receptor beta chains were read from a single sample in a study of T cells after yellow fever vaccination. TCRdb fed the 5' RACE reads into MiXCR, producing one record per CDR3 protein. This sample has a few hundred thousand distinct CDR3 sequences; less than 20% occur once, and the top ten carry roughly 17%. The specimen comprised PBMCs, sampled about 5 days after the first yellow fever vaccination. These TCRs come from a man aged 18-30 years who received the YFV17D yellow fever vaccine. The CDR3 runs from the conserved cysteine through the conserved F or W. A D gene is named only where the DNA matches it firmly. The size of a clone is reported for some rows only, either as once, few or many, or as a class for expanded clones.

CASRSTGAGLNYGYTF | TGTGCCAGCAGGTCCACAGGGGCCGGATTAAACTATGGCTACACCTTC | few | TRBD1 | TRBJ1-2 | TRBV7-2
CASSLFISGGSRLF | TGTGCCAGCAGCCTCTTTATTAGCGGGGGGAGCAGGCTCTTC | - | TRBD2 | TRBJ2-1 | TRBV7-2
CASSLRHTAGWTEAFF | TGTGCCAGCAGCTTAAGGCATACGGCGGGGTGGACTGAAGCTTTCTTT | - | - | TRBJ1-1 | TRBV7-6
CASSPRGGLHNEQFF | TGTGCCAGCAGTCCCCGGGGGGGTCTGCACAATGAGCAGTTCTTC | - | TRBD2 | TRBJ2-1 | TRBV12-3/TRBV12-4
CASSYFQETQYF | TGTGCCAGCAGTTACTTTCAAGAGACCCAGTACTTC | few | - | TRBJ2-5 | TRBV6-6
CASSLGADFRTDTQYF | TGCGCCAGCAGCTTGGGGGCGGATTTCCGGACAGATACGCAGTATTTT | - | - | TRBJ2-3 | TRBV5-1
CASSFLGDGAEAFF | TGCGCCAGCAGCTTCCTAGGGGATGGAGCTGAAGCTTTCTTT | - | - | TRBJ1-1 | TRBV5-1
CASSFTGNEQYF | TGTGCCAGCAGCTTCACAGGCAACGAGCAGTACTTC | few | - | TRBJ2-7 | TRBV11-1
CASRLLGSYEQYF | TGTGCCAGCAGACTCCTCGGCTCCTACGAGCAGTACTTC | few | - | TRBJ2-7 | TRBV6-6
CASSQTGTGYQPQHF | TGTGCCAGCAGCCAAACCGGGACAGGGTATCAGCCCCAGCATTTT | - | TRBD1 | TRBJ1-5 | TRBV3-1
CASSEVGDEQFF | TGTGCCAGCAGTGAAGTAGGTGATGAGCAGTTCTTC | few | - | TRBJ2-1 | TRBV2
CASSQKWDGSNEQFF | TGTGCCAGCAGCCAAAAGTGGGACGGCTCCAATGAGCAGTTCTTC | - | - | TRBJ2-1 | TRBV4-2
CASSRTADTQYF | TGTGCCAGTAGTAGGACTGCAGATACGCAGTATTTT | many | - | TRBJ2-3 | TRBV7-9
CASSQGWDRHTEAFF | TGCGCCAGCAGCCAAGGATGGGACAGGCACACTGAAGCTTTCTTT | few | TRBD1 | TRBJ1-1 | TRBV4-3
CASRTGGSSYEQYF | TGTGCCAGCAGGACAGGGGGGTCATCCTACGAGCAGTACTTC | few | TRBD1 | TRBJ2-7 | TRBV7-2
CASSQDSSEDTQYF | TGCGCCAGCAGCCAAGATTCTAGCGAGGATACGCAGTATTTT | - | - | TRBJ2-3 | TRBV4-3
CASSLRTLGVETQYF | TGTGCCAGCTCACTACGGACCTTAGGGGTTGAGACCCAGTACTTC | few | - | TRBJ2-5 | TRBV18
CAITRGVNTEAFF | TGTGCCATCACTCGGGGGGTGAACACTGAAGCTTTCTTT | - | - | TRBJ1-1 | TRBV10-3
CSARKGLVNEQYF | TGCAGTGCGCGAAAGGGACTAGTAAACGAGCAGTACTTC | few | TRBD2 | TRBJ2-7 | TRBV20-1
CASSPRLSRGYTGELFF | TGTGCCAGCAGCCCCCGGTTGTCCAGGGGCTACACCGGGGAGCTGTTTTTT | few | - | TRBJ2-2 | TRBV13
CASSLDGGSDTQYF | TGTGCCAGCAGCTTAGATGGGGGATCGGATACGCAGTATTTT | few | - | TRBJ2-3 | TRBV7-9
CSASGQETQYF | TGCAGTGCTAGTGGACAAGAGACCCAGTACTTC | few | - | TRBJ2-5 | TRBV20-1
CAFSLGPVGDLSYNEQFF | TGTGCCTTCAGTTTGGGCCCAGTCGGCGACCTCTCCTACAATGAGCAGTTCTTC | - | - | TRBJ2-1 | TRBV3-1
CASSPRQGTETQYF | TGTGCCAGCAGCCCGAGACAGGGTACAGAGACCCAGTACTTC | - | TRBD1 | TRBJ2-5 | TRBV9
CASSQGTGQGYTF | TGCGCCAGCAGCCAAGGGACAGGGCAAGGCTACACCTTC | - | TRBD1 | TRBJ1-2 | TRBV4-1
CASSQVGGRMNTEAFF | TGTGCCAGCAGCCAGGTTGGGGGACGGATGAACACTGAAGCTTTCTTT | - | - | TRBJ1-1 | TRBV4-2
CASSPIGASYNEQFF | TGTGCCAGCAGTCCGATCGGCGCCTCCTACAATGAGCAGTTCTTC | - | - | TRBJ2-1 | TRBV6-1
CASSYDTNSNQPQHF | TGTGCCAGCAGTTACGATACAAATAGCAATCAGCCCCAGCATTTT | few | - | TRBJ1-5 | TRBV6-2/TRBV6-3
CASSAEGKEVGTDTQYF | TGTGCCAGCAGTGCGGAAGGAAAGGAGGTGGGCACAGATACGCAGTATTTT | - | - | TRBJ2-3 | TRBV2
CASSRDGEPGELFF | TGTGCCAGCAGCCGGGACGGTGAACCCGGGGAGCTGTTTTTT | - | - | TRBJ2-2 | TRBV3-1
CASSQVGNSNQPQHF | TGCGCCAGCAGCCAAGTAGGGAATAGCAATCAGCCCCAGCATTTT | - | - | TRBJ1-5 | TRBV4-1
CASSQDPADTYNEQFF | TGTGCCAGCAGCCAAGATCCAGCGGACACCTACAATGAGCAGTTCTTC | few | - | TRBJ2-1 | TRBV4-2
CASSPREAVDTQYF | TGTGCCAGCAGCCCCAGGGAGGCGGTGGATACGCAGTATTTT | - | - | TRBJ2-3 | TRBV7-9
CASSSPLAGGTDTQYF | TGTGCCAGCAGCTCTCCACTAGCGGGGGGCACAGATACGCAGTATTTT | - | TRBD2 | TRBJ2-3 | TRBV5-4
CASSFDPGQGGTEAFF | TGTGCCAGCAGCTTCGATCCGGGACAGGGAGGGACTGAAGCTTTCTTT | few | TRBD1 | TRBJ1-1 | TRBV5-5
CASSEYGRGLTGELFF | TGTGCCAGCAGTGAATATGGCAGGGGGCTCACCGGGGAGCTGTTTTTT | few | TRBD1 | TRBJ2-2 | TRBV25-1
CASRAPRTDLDTQYF | TGTGCCAGCAGAGCCCCCCGTACCGACTTAGATACGCAGTATTTT | - | - | TRBJ2-3 | TRBV6-1
CASSLGTRSPLHF | TGTGCCAGCAGCTTAGGTACGCGGTCACCCCTCCACTTT | few | - | TRBJ1-6 | TRBV11-2
CATSDPGQANSPLHF | TGTGCCACCAGTGACCCCGGACAGGCTAATTCACCCCTCCACTTT | - | TRBD1 | TRBJ1-6 | TRBV24-1
CASRPGQGRYEQYF | TGTGCCAGCAGACCGGGACAGGGACGCTACGAGCAGTACTTC | - | TRBD1 | TRBJ2-7 | TRBV12-3/TRBV12-4
CSATGTGVTGKLFF | TGCAGTGCGACCGGGACAGGGGTTACCGGAAAACTGTTTTTT | few | TRBD1 | TRBJ1-4 | TRBV20-1
CASSSGAGGPDTQYF | TGCGCCAGCAGCTCCGGAGCGGGGGGTCCCGATACGCAGTATTTT | - | TRBD2 | TRBJ2-3 | TRBV5-1
CASSLDTPFSYNSPLHF | TGTGCCAGCAGCTTAGATACCCCCTTCTCCTATAATTCACCCCTCCACTTT | few | - | TRBJ1-6 | TRBV11-2